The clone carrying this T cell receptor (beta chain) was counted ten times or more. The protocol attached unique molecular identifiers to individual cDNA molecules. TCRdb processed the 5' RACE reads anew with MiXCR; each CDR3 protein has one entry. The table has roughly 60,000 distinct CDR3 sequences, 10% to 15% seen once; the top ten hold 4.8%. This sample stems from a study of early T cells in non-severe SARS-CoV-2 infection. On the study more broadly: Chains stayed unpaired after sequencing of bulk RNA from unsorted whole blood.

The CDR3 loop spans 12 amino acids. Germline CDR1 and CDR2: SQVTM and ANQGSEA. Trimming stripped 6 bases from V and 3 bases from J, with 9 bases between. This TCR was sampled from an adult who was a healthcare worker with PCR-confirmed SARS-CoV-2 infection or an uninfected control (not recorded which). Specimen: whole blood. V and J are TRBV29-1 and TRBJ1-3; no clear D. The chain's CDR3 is CSVNGFGNTIYF. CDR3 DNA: TGCAGCGTGAACGGTTTTGGAAACACCATATATTTT.